The T cell receptor (beta chain) described here comes from a study of T cells in Graves' hyperthyroidism and ophthalmopathy. Study information: Blood was drawn when the patient was first diagnosed and still untreated. Study results and caveats: Among clonotypes expanded in thyroid above 0.001, most were also found in blood. Model output signaled ophthalmopathy a median approximately 6 months ahead of onset.

Germline V CDR1 and CDR2: ENHRY, SYGVKD. CDR3 length: 13 amino acids. V lost 0 bases and J lost 12; bases outside the gene matches: 8. TCR beta CDR3 sequences were amplified from RNA transcripts. First-round RT-PCR of the TCR CDR3 relied on the HTBI primer set. TCRdb re-called the multiplex PCR reads through MiXCR, storing one row per CDR3 protein. The table has about 840,000 distinct CDR3 sequences, around 39% seen once. This clonotype was counted at least ten times. As yet, its antigen is unknown. The specimen sequenced was blood. This receptor was obtained from a man aged 18-30 years with Graves' hyperthyroidism. The rearrangement links TRBV10-3 to TRBJ2-7, with 7 bases identical to TRBD2. CDR3 sequence (DNA): TGTGCCATCAGTGAGTCGGGGGGGACTACGTCGTACTTC. Its protein is CAISESGGTTSYF.